The 19 T cell receptor beta chains in this list originate from one sample, sequenced in a study of T-cell reconstitution after alpha-beta-depleted transplantation in children. Using unique molecular identifiers, the investigators prepared the TCRbeta library. TCRdb re-called the PCR reads through MiXCR, storing one row per CDR3 protein. The sample consists of approximately 520,000 distinct CDR3 sequences, about 10% of them appearing once. The input for sequencing was PBMCs, mostly from graft donor cells, taken 180 days after TCRalphabeta/CD19-depleted stem cell transplant. Every receptor here comes from a female patient aged 2-10 years who had a stem cell transplant for aplastic anemia, so the T cells may come from the graft donor.

This clonotype was counted only a few times. The J gene is TRBJ2-4, the V gene TRBV7-8, with 11 bases aligning to TRBD2. V was pared by 4 bases and J by 0 bases, with 11 bases of the junction left unmatched. This CDR3 has 19 amino acids. Looked up from germline, CDR1 is SGHVS and CDR2 is FQNEAQ. The CDR3 spells CASSYHKLAGELAKNIQYF. The DNA of the CDR3 is TGTGCCAGCAGCTACCACAAACTAGCGGGAGAACTAGCCAAAAACATTCAGTACTTC.

This clonotype has just a few counts. The chain couples TRBV7-3 to TRBJ2-3; D possibly corresponds to TRBD1 (6 bases). The ends were cut back, 5 bases at V and 0 bases at J, with 24 bases in the middle. Germline loops: CDR1 SGHTA, CDR2 FQGTGA. This CDR3 contains 19 residues. The CDR3 DNA reads as TGTGCCAGCAGCCCCCAACCGGGACATCGAATCATTAGCACAGATACGCAGTATTTT. Encoded protein: CASSPQPGHRIISTDTQYF.

This clonotype was seen only a few times. CDR3 coding DNA: TGCGCCAGCAGCCCCGAGTGGCGGGAGAACACCGGGGAGCTGTTTTTT. This translates into CASSPEWRENTGELFF. The J gene is TRBJ2-2, the V gene TRBV4-3, with D perhaps TRBD2 (6 bases). V was trimmed by 4 bases and J by 1 base, leaving 13 bases between them. CDR1 is LGHNA and CDR2 is YSLEER in the germline V gene. The CDR3 runs 16 residues.

The chain couples TRBV29-1 to TRBJ2-1, with TRBD2 matching over 12 bases. The trim removed 1 base at V and 4 bases at J, leaving 8 bases unmatched. CDR3 length: 17 residues. The germline CDR1 and CDR2 sequences are SQVTM and ANQGSEA. CDR3 in amino acids: CSVEVNEGLAGYNEQFF. The CDR3 bases are TGCAGCGTTGAAGTGAACGAGGGACTAGCGGGTTACAATGAGCAGTTCTTC.

In this sample, this clonotype turned up a few times. J is TRBJ2-2 and V is TRBV29-1; no clear D gene. Germline V gene data show CDR1 as SQVTM and CDR2 as ANQGSEA. This CDR3 is built from 11 residues. Between the trimmed V and J ends, which lost 7 bases and 6 bases, there was a span of 9 bases. This CDR3 reads CSAGFAGELFF. The CDR3 nucleotides read TGCAGCGCCGGATTCGCCGGGGAGCTGTTTTTT.

On this clonotype itself: The junction departs from germline at one end; a sequencing error may be responsible. The chain joins TRBV4-1 to TRBJ2-5; 10 bases align to TRBD2. The germline CDR1 and CDR2 sequences are MGHRA and YSYEKL. The CDR3 has 18 amino acids. CDR3 in amino acids: CASSPGLAGVIFQEPQYF. In DNA, the CDR3 is TGCGCCAGCAGCCCGGGGCTAGCGGGAGTAATATTCCAAGAGCCCCAGTACTTC.

This clonotype has a count of ten or more. V is TRBV27 and J is TRBJ1-6; D possibly corresponds to TRBD1 (6 bases). The CDR3 is 15 residues long. V lost 3 bases and J lost 4, with 10 bases in between. The germline gives CDR1 MNHEY, CDR2 SMNVEV (reference sequence). The CDR3, as DNA: TGTGCCAGCAGTTTGAAGGGGGTGTATAATTCACCCCTCCACTTT. Translating it yields CASSLKGVYNSPLHF.

V and J are TRBV20-1 and TRBJ2-3; the D gene is possibly TRBD2 (5 bases). Trimming cost V 0 bases and J 1 base, with 11 bases left between them. This CDR3 comprises 15 residues. Germline V gene sequence: CDR1 DFQATT, CDR2 SNEGSKA (reference sequence). The CDR3 loop is CSARDPLAGTDTQYF. DNA for the CDR3: TGCAGTGCTAGAGATCCCCTAGCCGGCACAGATACGCAGTATTTT.

V is TRBV11-1 and J is TRBJ2-1; TRBD1 or TRBD2 may be the D gene (5 bases each). V lost 3 bases, J lost 8 bases, and 17 bases lay in between. CDR1 is SGHAT, CDR2 FQDESV, per germline (reference sequence). The CDR3 is 15 amino acids. The CDR3 nucleotides are TGTGCCAGCAGCTTCGTCCAGGGTCCGAGGGATGAGCAGTTCTTC. It encodes CASSFVQGPRDEQFF.

The table lists this clonotype with a few counts. This sequence joins TRBV6-5 and TRBJ2-1; 8 bases agree with TRBD2. V shed 2 bases, J shed 12 bases, and the junction held 0 bases outside the gene matches. This CDR3 has 11 amino acids. Germline loops: CDR1 MNHEY, CDR2 SVGAGI. As DNA, the CDR3 is TGTGCCAGCAGTTACGGACTAGCGCAGTTCTTC. Translation gives CASSYGLAQFF.

In this sample, this clonotype turned up many times. This rearrangement joins TRBV24-1 to TRBJ1-1; perhaps TRBD1 as D (5 bases). The CDR3 spans 15 residues. Looked up from germline, CDR1 is KGHDR and CDR2 is SFDVKD. Trimming took off 3 bases at V and 4 bases at J, with 14 bases between the two ends. The chain's CDR3 is CATSDGAVLGTEAFF. CDR3 sequence (DNA): TGTGCCACCAGTGATGGGGCAGTTCTCGGCACTGAAGCTTTCTTT.

V is TRBV7-8 and J is TRBJ2-1; tentatively, D is TRBD2 (6 bases). This CDR3 is 16 amino acids long. V shed 6 bases and J shed 5 bases, with 20 bases lying between them. The germline gives CDR1 SGHVS, CDR2 FQNEAQ. CDR3: CASRSKWGDRHNEQFF. The CDR3 coding sequence is TGTGCCAGCAGATCAAAGTGGGGGGACCGCCACAATGAGCAGTTCTTC.

This clonotype has a handful of counts. The V gene is TRBV6-5, the J gene TRBJ1-5; 7 nucleotides align to TRBD1. This CDR3 spans 16 amino acids. The V and J ends lost 0 bases and 3 bases, in that order; junction bases with no gene match: 5. Per the germline V gene, CDR1 is MNHEY and CDR2 is SVGAGI. The CDR3 DNA reads TGTGCCAGCAGTTACTCTTCAGGGGGGGCCAATCAGCCCCAGCATTTT. This gives the protein CASSYSSGGANQPQHF.

This clonotype has just a few counts. V is TRBV27 and J is TRBJ2-1; perhaps TRBD1 as D (5 bases). The germline V and J ends were trimmed by 2 bases and 9 bases, with 20 bases remaining between them. The germline CDR1 and CDR2 sequences are MNHEY and SMNVEV (reference sequence). The CDR3 covers 16 residues. The CDR3 DNA follows: TGTGCCAGCAGTTTAGGGGCAGGTGGGATGTTGAGTGAGCAGTTCTTC. Protein product: CASSLGAGGMLSEQFF.

This chain connects TRBV4-3 to TRBJ2-4; maybe TRBD1 (5 bases). With 0 bases removed from V and 8 bases from J, the gap between germline ends came to 17 bases. The V gene's germline CDR1 is LGHNA and CDR2 YSLEER. The CDR3 consists of 16 residues. This CDR3 reads CASSQEVQAYPDIQYF. Written as DNA, the CDR3 is TGCGCCAGCAGCCAAGAAGTACAGGCTTATCCAGACATTCAGTACTTC.

This sequence joins TRBV24-1 and TRBJ2-2; 11 bases align to TRBD2. With 6 bases clipped from V and 7 bases from J, the junction kept 9 bases outside the gene matches. Germline CDR1 reads KGHDR; CDR2 reads SFDVKD. The CDR3 has 16 amino acids. The CDR3 region is CATSRIAGGPGGELFF. CDR3 coding DNA: TGTGCCACCAGTCGGATAGCGGGAGGGCCGGGCGGGGAGCTGTTTTTT.

CDR3 sequence: CATSSPTGGNYGYTF. The CDR3 DNA sequence: TGTGCCACCAGCAGCCCTACGGGGGGGAACTATGGCTACACCTTC. The rearrangement uses TRBV15 and TRBJ1-2, with D tentatively TRBD1 (5 bases). This CDR3 is built from 15 residues. Deletions cut 3 bases from V and 2 bases from J, with 13 bases between. Per germline, CDR1 LNHNV and CDR2 YYDKDF (reference sequence).

There are a few counts of this clonotype. The chain is built from TRBV11-2 and TRBJ2-2; D possibly corresponds to TRBD2 (5 bases). This CDR3 is 15 amino acids long. From germline, CDR1 is SGHAT and CDR2 FQNNGV. Between the trimmed V and J ends, which lost 1 base and 3 bases, there was a span of 9 bases. The CDR3 DNA is TGTGCCAGCAGCTTAGTTAGCGTTTACACCGGGGAGCTGTTTTTT. Translated: CASSLVSVYTGELFF.

The CDR3 loop is CASSYSQGARTEAFF. In nucleotides, the CDR3 is TGTGCCAGCAGTTACTCACAGGGGGCGCGGACTGAAGCTTTCTTT. The rearrangement uses TRBV6-2 or TRBV6-3 and TRBJ1-1, with TRBD1 matching over 9 bases. With 0 bases clipped from V and 5 bases from J, the junction kept 4 bases outside the gene matches. The CDR3 runs to 15 residues. Germline CDR1 MNHEY, CDR2 SVGEGT.